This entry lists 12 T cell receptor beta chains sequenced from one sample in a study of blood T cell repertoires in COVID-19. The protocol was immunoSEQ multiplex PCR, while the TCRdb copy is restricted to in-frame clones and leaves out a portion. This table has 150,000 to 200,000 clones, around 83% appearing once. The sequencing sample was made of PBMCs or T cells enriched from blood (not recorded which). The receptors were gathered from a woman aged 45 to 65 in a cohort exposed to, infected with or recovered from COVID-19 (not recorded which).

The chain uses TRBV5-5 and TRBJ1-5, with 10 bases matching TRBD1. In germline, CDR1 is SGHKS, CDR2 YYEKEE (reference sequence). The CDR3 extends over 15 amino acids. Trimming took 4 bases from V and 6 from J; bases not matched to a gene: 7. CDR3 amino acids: CASSRTGQGGQPQHF. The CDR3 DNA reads TGTGCCAGCAGCCGAACTGGACAGGGGGGTCAGCCCCAGCATTTT. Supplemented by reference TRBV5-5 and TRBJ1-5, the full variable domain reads DAGVTQSPTHLIKTRGQQVTLRCSPISGHKSVSWYQQVLGQGPQFIFQYYEKEERGRGNFPDRFSARQFPNYSSELNVNALLLGDSALYLCASSRTGQGGQPQHFGDGTRLSIL.

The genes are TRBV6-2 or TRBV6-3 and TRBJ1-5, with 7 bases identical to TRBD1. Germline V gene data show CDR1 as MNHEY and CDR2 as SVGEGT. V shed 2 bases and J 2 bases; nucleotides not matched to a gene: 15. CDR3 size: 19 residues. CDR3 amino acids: CASSYASRDRDRGNQPQHF. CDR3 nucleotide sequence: TGTGCCAGCAGTTACGCGTCCCGGGACAGAGACCGGGGCAATCAGCCCCAGCATTTT.

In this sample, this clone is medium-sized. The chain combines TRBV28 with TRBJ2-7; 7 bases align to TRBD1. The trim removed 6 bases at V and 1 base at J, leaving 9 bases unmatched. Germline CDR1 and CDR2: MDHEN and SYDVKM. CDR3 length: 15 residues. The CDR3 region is CASRLGQAKSYEQYF. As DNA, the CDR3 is TGTGCCAGCAGGTTAGGACAGGCGAAGTCCTACGAGCAGTACTTC.

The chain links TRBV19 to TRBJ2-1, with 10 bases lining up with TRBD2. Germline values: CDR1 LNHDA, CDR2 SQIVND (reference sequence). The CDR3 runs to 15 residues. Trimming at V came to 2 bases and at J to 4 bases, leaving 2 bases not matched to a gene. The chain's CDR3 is CASSISSGGYNEQFF. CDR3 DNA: TGTGCCAGTAGTATATCTAGCGGGGGATACAATGAGCAGTTCTTC.

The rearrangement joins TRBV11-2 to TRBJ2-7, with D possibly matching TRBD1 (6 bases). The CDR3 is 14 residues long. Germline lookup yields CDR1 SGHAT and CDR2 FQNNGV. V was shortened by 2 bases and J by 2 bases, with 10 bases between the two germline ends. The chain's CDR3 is CASSLLTGPYEQYF. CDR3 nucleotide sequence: TGTGCCAGCAGCTTACTGACAGGCCCCTACGAGCAGTACTTC.

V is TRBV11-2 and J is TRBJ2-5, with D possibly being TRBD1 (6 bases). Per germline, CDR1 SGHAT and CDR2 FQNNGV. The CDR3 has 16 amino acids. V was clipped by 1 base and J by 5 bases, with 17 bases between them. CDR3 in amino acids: CASSLGGTPGRETQYF. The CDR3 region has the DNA TGTGCCAGCAGCTTAGGAGGGACACCTGGGCGGGAGACCCAGTACTTC.

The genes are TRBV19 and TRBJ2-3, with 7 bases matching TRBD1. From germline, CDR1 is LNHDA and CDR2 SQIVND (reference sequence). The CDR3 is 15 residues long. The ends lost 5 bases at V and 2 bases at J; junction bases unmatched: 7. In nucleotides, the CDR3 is TGTGCCAGTAGTTCGTCGACAGGGTTCACAGATACGCAGTATTTT. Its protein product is CASSSSTGFTDTQYF.

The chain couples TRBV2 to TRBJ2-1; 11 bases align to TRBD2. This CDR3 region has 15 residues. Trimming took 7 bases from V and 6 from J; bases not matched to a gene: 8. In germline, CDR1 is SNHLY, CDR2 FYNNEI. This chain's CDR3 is CASTLAGVGLNEQFF. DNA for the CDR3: TGTGCCAGCACACTAGCGGGAGTCGGCCTCAATGAGCAGTTCTTC.

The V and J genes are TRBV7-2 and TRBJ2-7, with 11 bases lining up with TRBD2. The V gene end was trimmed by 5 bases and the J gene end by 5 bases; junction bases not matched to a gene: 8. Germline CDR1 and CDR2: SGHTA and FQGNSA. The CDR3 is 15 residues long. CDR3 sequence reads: CASSHRRGLADEQYF. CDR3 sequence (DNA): TGTGCCAGCAGCCACCGGAGGGGACTAGCGGACGAGCAGTACTTC. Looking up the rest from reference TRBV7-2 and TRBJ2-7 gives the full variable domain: GAGVSQSPSNKVTEKGKDVELRCDPISGHTALYWYRQSLGQGLEFLIYFQGNSAPDKSGLPSDRFSAERTGGSVSTLTIQRTQQEDSAVYLCASSHRRGLADEQYFGPGTRLTVT.

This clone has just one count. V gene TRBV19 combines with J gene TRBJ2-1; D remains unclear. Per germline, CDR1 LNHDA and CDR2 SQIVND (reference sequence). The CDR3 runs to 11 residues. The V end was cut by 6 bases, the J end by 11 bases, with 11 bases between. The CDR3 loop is CASRSDTKQFF. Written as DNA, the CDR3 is TGTGCCAGTAGATCTGATACAAAGCAGTTCTTC.

The CDR3, as DNA: TGTGCCAGCAGCCGACCCGAAGGATCCCTCCGGAGGGCTTTCTTT. The encoded protein is CASSRPEGSLRRAFF. The chain links TRBV6-2 or TRBV6-3 to TRBJ1-1; D is unclear. Trimming stripped 6 bases from V and 11 bases from J, with 25 bases between. Germline V CDR1 and CDR2: MNHEY, SVGEGT. The CDR3 is made up of 15 amino acids.

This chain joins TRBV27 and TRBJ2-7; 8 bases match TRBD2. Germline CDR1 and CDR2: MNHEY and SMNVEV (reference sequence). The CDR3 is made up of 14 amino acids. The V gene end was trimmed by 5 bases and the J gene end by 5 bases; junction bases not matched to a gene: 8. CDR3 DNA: TGTGCCAGCAGTCGACGGGAGGGCCTCCACGAGCAGTACTTC. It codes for CASSRREGLHEQYF.